This T cell receptor (beta chain) originates from a study of T cell clonotyping in hematopoietic cell transplantation. Regarding the study as a whole: After transplant, recipient diversity fell while pathologically expanded clonotypes grew through day 180. Without cell sorting, CD4 versus CD8 contributions remain unresolved. Graft donor and pretransplant recipient Inverse Simpson Index values predicted broader posttransplant TCR diversity.

There are a few counts of this clone. Its cognate antigen is unknown. Data came from immunoSEQ multiplex PCR; TCRdb stores just in-frame clones and leaves some out. In the table there are around 8,400 clones, roughly 79% of which are singletons. This CDR3 spans 13 amino acids. Looked up from germline, CDR1 is SGHVS and CDR2 is FNYEAQ. Trimming removed 5 bases from V and 0 bases from J, with 7 bases in between. Source: peripheral blood mononuclear cells, taken 180 days after allogeneic stem cell transplant. The chain uses TRBV7-6 and TRBJ1-1; D is undetermined. The clonotype comes from a female patient aged 50 to 65 who had an allogeneic stem cell transplant from an unrelated donor, so the T cells may come from the graft donor. Some clones in this sample may be carry-over from other donors' samples. The CDR3 bases are TGTGCCAGCAGCCGGGGTATGAACACTGAAGCTTTCTTT. It translates to CASSRGMNTEAFF.